The source of this T cell receptor (beta chain) is a study of shared clonotypes between healthy human individuals. Sequenced by immunoSEQ multiplex PCR; TCRdb stores in-frame clones only, minus some. There are 300,000 or so clones in the sample; around 74% occur only once, and 9% to 12% lies in the top ten. J gave up 7 bases and V 7 bases, and 6 bases lay outside the gene matches. The CDR3 loop spans 13 amino acids. Per the germline V gene, CDR1 is SNHLY and CDR2 is FYNNEI. CD4+ cells were split into CD45RA+ naive and CD45RA-negative memory subsets. The TCR originated in a young man in good health. The chain carries TRBV2 and TRBJ2-2; 7 positions agree with TRBD2. The sample was memory CD4+ T cells sorted from blood. Subset in this sample: CD45RA-negative fraction. The CDR3 loop reads CASTPRGSGELFF. The CDR3 DNA sequence: TGTGCCAGCACCCCGCGGGGGAGCGGGGAGCTGTTTTTT.